This T cell receptor beta chain came from a study of blood T cell repertoires in COVID-19. Turning to the study itself: Whether acute or convalescent, the COVID-19 samples came from the United States, Italy and Spain. PBMCs, B-cell-depleted T cells, or T cells provided the cDNA or gDNA that made up the material.

As originally analysed: Nucleated cell number was recorded as an estimate derived from reference gene primer amplification. Sequencing used immunoSEQ multiplex PCR; TCRdb keeps in-frame clones, though not all of them. V and J calls and clone size are those listed in that table; D and trimming were worked out from the DNA. The data contain approximately 85,000 clones, 86% of them singletons. The length of the CDR3 is 18 residues. The receptor comes from a man in his fifties with active or convalescent COVID-19. The sample consisted of peripheral blood. The chain is built from TRBV12-1 and TRBJ2-1; the listed D gene, TRBD2, was not tested against the DNA. TRBV12-1 represents a pseudogene. The CDR3 protein is CASSAPGKLAGGGNEQFF. Here the CDR3 DNA reads TGTGCCAGCAGCGCGCCCGGGAAATTAGCGGGAGGTGGAAATGAGCAGTTCTTC.